This is a list of T cell receptor beta chains from one sample in a study of T cell repertoires in cytomegalovirus infection. For these receptors, no antigen is known. In TCRdb, the reads were re-called with MiXCR into one record per CDR3 protein. The sample holds approximately 590,000 distinct CDR3 sequences; under 45% are singletons and the top ten take roughly 50%. The sequencing here drew on cultured PBMCs, taken from culture after CMV antigen stimulation. The receptors were sampled from a human donor in good health (CMV status not recorded). Some clones in this sample may be carry-over from other donors' samples. The CDR3 runs from the conserved cysteine through the conserved F or W. Each record gives: V gene, clone size, CDR3 length, D gene, J gene, CDR3 DNA, CDR3 protein. The D gene is left open where the match is weak. A clone size is listed for some rows: how often the clone was seen (once, few, many), or a class if it is expanded.

V gene: TRBV7-2
clone size: NA
CDR3 length: 16
D gene: NA
J gene: TRBJ2-1
CDR3 DNA: TGTGCCAGCAGCTTAGATTTGTCGGGTCCTTACAATGAGCAGTTCTTC
CDR3 protein: CASSLDLSGPYNEQFF

V gene: TRBV7-9
clone size: NA
CDR3 length: 16
D gene: NA
J gene: TRBJ2-3
CDR3 DNA: TGTGCCAGCAGCTCTCATTACAGGGGAGGAGAAGATACGCAGTATTTT
CDR3 protein: CASSSHYRGGEDTQYF

V gene: TRBV20-1
clone size: NA
CDR3 length: 13
D gene: NA
J gene: TRBJ2-3
CDR3 DNA: TGCAGTGCTAGAAATACGGGGAGCGATACGCAGTATTTT
CDR3 protein: CSARNTGSDTQYF

V gene: TRBV28
clone size: once
CDR3 length: 11
D gene: NA
J gene: TRBJ1-5
CDR3 DNA: TGTGCCAGCAGTCTATGGGGGCCCCAGCATTTT
CDR3 protein: CASSLWGPQHF

V gene: TRBV9
clone size: NA
CDR3 length: 12
D gene: NA
J gene: TRBJ2-5
CDR3 DNA: TGTGCCAGCAGCGTAGGGAGTGAGACCCAGTACTTC
CDR3 protein: CASSVGSETQYF

V gene: TRBV2
clone size: NA
CDR3 length: 15
D gene: NA
J gene: TRBJ2-3
CDR3 DNA: TGTGCCAGCAGCCTCGGACTATCCGCTACAGATACGCAGTATTTT
CDR3 protein: CASSLGLSATDTQYF

V gene: TRBV7-9
clone size: NA
CDR3 length: 15
D gene: NA
J gene: TRBJ2-7
CDR3 DNA: TGTGCCAGCAGCTTATTCGCAGATTCCTCCTACGAGCAGTACTTC
CDR3 protein: CASSLFADSSYEQYF

V gene: TRBV29-1
clone size: NA
CDR3 length: 14
D gene: TRBD1
J gene: TRBJ2-1
CDR3 DNA: TGCAGCGCTGAAATAAGGACAGGGATCGATGAGCAGTTCTTC
CDR3 protein: CSAEIRTGIDEQFF

V gene: TRBV4-1
clone size: NA
CDR3 length: 15
D gene: TRBD2
J gene: TRBJ2-2
CDR3 DNA: TGCGCCAGCAGCCCCGGGGCAGCGGGGACCGGGGAGCTGTTTTTT
CDR3 protein: CASSPGAAGTGELFF

V gene: TRBV7-2
clone size: NA
CDR3 length: 11
D gene: NA
J gene: TRBJ2-1
CDR3 DNA: TGTGCCAGCAGGTATTACAATGAGCAGTTCTTC
CDR3 protein: CASRYYNEQFF

V gene: TRBV2
clone size: NA
CDR3 length: 16
D gene: NA
J gene: TRBJ2-1
CDR3 DNA: TGTGCCAGCAGTTTTGATCGGTGGCTAGAAAACAATGAGCAGTTCTTC
CDR3 protein: CASSFDRWLENNEQFF